This TCR beta chain was found in a study of response to subunit inactivated influenza vaccine. Using its own MiXCR run on the RT-PCR reads, TCRdb lists one record per CDR3 protein. The sample lists about 520,000 distinct CDR3 sequences, roughly 25% occurring once. V lost 5 bases and J 5 bases, leaving 10 bases between the germline ends. This CDR3 contains 13 residues. Germline V gene sequence: CDR1 SGHNT, CDR2 YYREEE (reference sequence). V gene TRBV5-4 combines with J gene TRBJ2-2; D is unresolved. This material consisted of CD4+ T cells sorted from PBMCs, taken roughly 5 days after vaccination. The receptor comes from a middle-aged man who received an inactivated influenza vaccine. The CDR3 DNA follows: TGTGCCAGCAGTTCTACCTGGACCGGGGAGCTGTTTTTT. It specifies CASSSTWTGELFF.